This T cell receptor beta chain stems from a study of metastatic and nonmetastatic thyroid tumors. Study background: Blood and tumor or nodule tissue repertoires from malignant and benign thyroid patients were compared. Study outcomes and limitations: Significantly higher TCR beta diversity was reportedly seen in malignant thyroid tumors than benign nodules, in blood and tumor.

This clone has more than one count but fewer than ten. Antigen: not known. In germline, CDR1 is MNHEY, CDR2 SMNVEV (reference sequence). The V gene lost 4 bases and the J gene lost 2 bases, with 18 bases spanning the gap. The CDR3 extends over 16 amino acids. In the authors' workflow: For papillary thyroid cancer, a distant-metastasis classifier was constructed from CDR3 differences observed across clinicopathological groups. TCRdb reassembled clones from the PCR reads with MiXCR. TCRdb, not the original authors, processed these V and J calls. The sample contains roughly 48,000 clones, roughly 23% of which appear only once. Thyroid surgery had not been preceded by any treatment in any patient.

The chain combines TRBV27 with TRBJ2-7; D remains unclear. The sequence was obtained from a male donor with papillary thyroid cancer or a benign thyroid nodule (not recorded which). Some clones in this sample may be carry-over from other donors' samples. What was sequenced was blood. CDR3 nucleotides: TGTGCCAGCAGTTCCCTGGTTAACCCTGGAACCTACGAGCAGTACTTC. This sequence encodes CASSSLVNPGTYEQYF.